A single sample gave rise to the 16 T cell receptor beta chains below, sequenced in a study of T cell repertoires in ileal Crohn's disease. The method was immunoSEQ multiplex PCR; TCRdb's version includes in-frame clones alone and lacks a portion of them. The sample consists of hundreds of clones, 75% to 85% of them appearing once. Surgical specimens yielded lamina propria lymphocytes, which were density-gradient separated and then sorted. What was sequenced was CD4+ T cells sorted from the ileum. Every receptor here comes from an adult with Crohn's disease.

V and J are TRBV19 and TRBJ1-3, with TRBD1 as a possible D gene (5 bases). Trimming shortened V by 5 bases and J by 0 bases, and 20 bases separated the two germline ends. The germline V gene encodes CDR1 LNHDA and CDR2 SQIVND (reference sequence). The CDR3 sequence is 18 residues long. CDR3 in DNA: TGTGCCAGTAGTGAGACCTCTCCGGGACTCTCCTCTGGAAACACCATATATTTT. Its translation is CASSETSPGLSSGNTIYF.

The J gene is TRBJ2-5, the V gene TRBV2; 11 bases map to TRBD2. Losses at the gene ends were 6 bases for V and 1 base for J; bases not matched to a gene: 7. The CDR3 runs 16 residues. Germline CDR1 and CDR2: SNHLY and FYNNEI. CDR3 region: CASSTGTSGSQETQYF. CDR3 coding DNA: TGTGCCAGCAGCACCGGGACTAGCGGCTCCCAAGAGACCCAGTACTTC.

The J gene is TRBJ1-5, the V gene TRBV6-4, with D uncertain. Per germline, CDR1 MRHNA and CDR2 SNTAGT. The CDR3 totals 14 residues. V lost 10 bases and J lost 7, with 20 bases in between. Here the CDR3 reads CAILNHSLGQPQHF. The DNA for the CDR3 is TGTGCCATCCTCAATCATTCCCTAGGACAGCCCCAGCATTTT.

V is TRBV6-5 and J is TRBJ1-6, with TRBD1 as a possible D gene (5 bases). Germline values: CDR1 MNHEY, CDR2 SVGAGI. The CDR3 contains 15 residues. V was pared by 6 bases and J by 8 bases, with 17 bases between. CDR3 sequence reads: CASSHPAGRDSPLHF. The CDR3 DNA follows: TGTGCCAGCAGCCACCCGGCAGGGAGGGATTCACCCCTCCACTTT.

This sequence joins TRBV2 and TRBJ2-2, with TRBD2 matching 9 bases. The CDR3 has 15 residues. The germline gives CDR1 SNHLY, CDR2 FYNNEI. Germline trimming cut 10 bases from V and 3 bases from J; bases unmatched to any gene: 9. The CDR3: CATQSLAGHTGELFF. In nucleotides, the CDR3 is TGTGCCACCCAGTCCCTAGCGGGGCACACCGGGGAGCTGTTTTTT.

The V call is TRBV7-8, the J call TRBJ2-2; 8 bases are a match to TRBD1. This CDR3 spans 15 amino acids. V lost 2 bases and J lost 7; bases outside the gene matches: 6. CDR1 is SGHVS and CDR2 is FQNEAQ in the germline V gene. The CDR3 sequence is CASSLTGGSDGELFF. The CDR3 nucleotides are TGTGCCAGCAGCTTAACAGGGGGGAGTGACGGGGAGCTGTTTTTT. Looking up the rest from reference TRBV7-8 and TRBJ2-2 gives the full variable domain: GAGVSQSPRYKVAKRGQDVALRCDPISGHVSLFWYQQALGQGPEFLTYFQNEAQLDKSGLPSDRFFAERPEGSVSTLKIQRTQQEDSAVYLCASSLTGGSDGELFFGEGSRLTVL.

Here the CDR3 DNA reads TGTGCCAGCAGTTACCGCAGAACAGGGTCGAATGAAAAACTGTTTTTT. It specifies CASSYRRTGSNEKLFF. The chain is built from TRBV6-5 and TRBJ1-4; D is perhaps TRBD1 (6 bases). V lost 2 bases and J lost 5, with 15 bases in between. This CDR3 contains 16 residues. Germline V gene sequence: CDR1 MNHEY, CDR2 SVGAGI.

This clone was counted between two and nine times. V usage is TRBV10-1 and J usage is TRBJ2-3, with 8 nucleotides matching TRBD2. V dropped 5 bases and J dropped 6; count of bases not matched to a gene: 4. Germline loops: CDR1 WNHNN, CDR2 SYGVQD (reference sequence). There are 13 residues in the CDR3. The DNA of the CDR3 is TGCGCCAGCAGTAGGACTAGCCCCGATACGCAGTATTTT. Protein product: CASSRTSPDTQYF.

This chain links TRBV25-1 with TRBJ2-5; D is unclear. Between the trimmed V and J ends, which lost 6 bases and 5 bases, there was a span of 7 bases. The V gene's germline CDR1 is MGHDK and CDR2 SYGVNS. The CDR3 runs to 11 residues. CDR3 nucleotide sequence: TGTGCCAGCAGCGTTTCGGAGACCCAGTACTTC. This encodes CASSVSETQYF.

The J gene is TRBJ1-1, the V gene TRBV10-3; D gene ambiguous. The CDR3 is 11 residues long. V was clipped by 11 bases and J by 3 bases, with 10 bases between them. Per the germline V gene, CDR1 is ENHRY and CDR2 is SYGVKD. The CDR3 loop reads CASKVDTEAFF. CDR3 sequence (DNA): TGTGCCTCTAAAGTGGACACTGAAGCTTTCTTT.

The J gene is TRBJ1-1, the V gene TRBV28; tentatively, D is TRBD1 (6 bases). Germline assignment: CDR1 MDHEN and CDR2 SYDVKM. The CDR3 consists of 14 residues. V gave up 7 bases and J gave up 3 bases, with 15 bases separating them. For the CDR3, the DNA is TGTGCCAGCACCATTGGGGGGGCATACACTGAAGCTTTCTTT. Amino acids: CASTIGGAYTEAFF. Supplemented by reference TRBV28 and TRBJ1-1, the full variable domain reads DVKVTQSSRYLVKRTGEKVFLECVQDMDHENMFWYRQDPGLGLRLIYFSYDVKMKEKGDIPEGYSVSREKKERFSLILESASTNQTSMYLCASTIGGAYTEAFFGQGTRLTVV.

Only one count was recorded for this clone. V usage is TRBV5-4 and J usage is TRBJ2-1; 8 bases match TRBD2. V trimming: 0 bases; J trimming: 3 bases; junction bases outside the gene matches: 8. The CDR3 is 17 amino acids. Looked up from germline, CDR1 is SGHNT and CDR2 is YYREEE (reference sequence). As DNA, the CDR3 is TGTGCCAGCAGCTTGGGCGTCGGGGGGGGCGGCTACAATGAGCAGTTCTTC. It translates to CASSLGVGGGGYNEQFF. The full variable domain, in which reference TRBV5-4 and TRBJ2-1 provide the parts outside the CDR3, is ETGVTQSPTHLIKTRGQQVTLRCSSQSGHNTVSWYQQALGQGPQFIFQYYREEENGRGNFPPRFSGLQFPNYSSELNVNALELDDSALYLCASSLGVGGGGYNEQFFGPGTRLTVL.

This chain joins TRBV10-3 and TRBJ2-7; a possible D gene is TRBD1 (5 bases). The germline CDR1 and CDR2 sequences are ENHRY and SYGVKD. The ends were cut back, 8 bases at V and 3 bases at J, with 20 bases in the middle. The CDR3 extends over 15 amino acids. CDR3 sequence (DNA): TGTGCCATCTCGGAGCGCCAGGGCGGTCTCTACGAGCAGTACTTC. The encoded protein is CAISERQGGLYEQYF.

V gene TRBV19 combines with J gene TRBJ1-2, with TRBD1 identical over 7 bases. Germline CDR1 and CDR2: LNHDA and SQIVND (reference sequence). The CDR3 length is 16 residues. The V gene end was trimmed by 5 bases and the J gene end by 2 bases; junction bases not matched to a gene: 11. The CDR3 bases are TGTGCCAGTAGTTATTCACAGGGGCGGACGAACTATGGCTACACCTTC. Translation: CASSYSQGRTNYGYTF.

V and J are TRBV7-3 and TRBJ2-1; 7 bases agree with TRBD1. The length of the CDR3 is 15 residues. The V and J ends lost 0 bases and 1 base, in that order; junction bases with no gene match: 0. Looked up from germline, CDR1 is SGHTA and CDR2 is FQGTGA. CDR3 sequence (DNA): TGTGCCAGCAGCTTAACGACAGGGTCCTACAATGAGCAGTTCTTC. Translation gives CASSLTTGSYNEQFF.

The V gene is TRBV27, the J gene TRBJ2-2; weak D call: TRBD1 (6 bases). The CDR3 is made up of 15 amino acids. V was trimmed by 6 bases and J by 7 bases, leaving 18 bases between them. CDR1 and CDR2 from the germline V gene are MNHEY and SMNVEV (reference sequence). DNA of the CDR3: TGTGCCAGCAGACAGGGTTCCCGTACCGTCGGGGAGCTGTTTTTT. It yields the protein CASRQGSRTVGELFF.